The 15 T cell receptor beta chains in this list originate from one sample, sequenced in a study of T cell repertoires in aging, cancer and after chemotherapy. Rearranged V-D-J TRB sequences were amplified with a mixed TRB-A/B primer pool. TCRdb used MiXCR to reprocess the multiplex PCR reads, holding one entry per CDR3 protein. The table lists under 8,500 distinct CDR3 sequences, roughly 30% of them singletons. TCR beta rearrangements were amplified from peripheral blood genomic DNA. The sample comprised blood. Receptors originate from a human donor with a blood cancer.

The chain recombines TRBV6-1 with TRBJ2-7, with D perhaps being TRBD1 or TRBD2 (5 bases each). The CDR3 length is 13 residues. V lost 6 bases, J lost 7 bases, and 16 bases lay in between. The V gene's germline CDR1 is MNHNS and CDR2 SASEGT. The CDR3 reads CASRPGPSGEQYF. DNA for the CDR3: TGTGCCAGCAGGCCGGGGCCGTCGGGTGAGCAGTACTTC.

This clonotype is medium-sized. The chain has TRBV19 and TRBJ1-6; the D gene is possibly TRBD1 (5 bases). V was trimmed by 5 bases and J by 0 bases, leaving 11 bases between them. The CDR3 sequence is 16 residues long. Germline values: CDR1 LNHDA, CDR2 SQIVND (reference sequence). The CDR3 coding sequence is TGTGCCAGTAGTGGCGGGGGAAGCTCCTATAATTCACCCCTCCACTTT. Translated: CASSGGGSSYNSPLHF.

The V gene is TRBV6-5, the J gene TRBJ1-1; perhaps TRBD1 as D (6 bases). CDR1 is MNHEY and CDR2 is SVGAGI in the germline V gene. V lost 0 bases, J lost 1 base, and 15 bases lay in between. CDR3 length: 17 amino acids. Written as DNA, the CDR3 is TGTGCCAGCAGTTACTCGAAAAGGGGGGTATGGAACACTGAAGCTTTCTTT. This sequence encodes CASSYSKRGVWNTEAFF.

The J gene is TRBJ2-7, the V gene TRBV6-1; weak D call: TRBD1 (5 bases). The length of the CDR3 is 14 residues. CDR1 is MNHNS, CDR2 SASEGT, per germline. Trimming stripped 7 bases from V and 0 bases from J, with 13 bases between. As DNA, the CDR3 is TGTGCCAGCACGACAGAAGAGACCTCCTACGAGCAGTACTTC. Translating it yields CASTTEETSYEQYF.

The chain recombines TRBV6-5 with TRBJ1-2; D uncertain. This CDR3 has 16 residues. Germline-derived CDR1 and CDR2 are MNHEY and SVGAGI. Trimming took 0 bases from V and 0 from J, leaving 11 bases between them. DNA of the CDR3: TGTGCCAGCAGTTACTCCTTCACCGGGACTAACTATGGCTACACCTTC. Protein product: CASSYSFTGTNYGYTF.

A few counts support this clonotype. The chain carries TRBV11-3 and TRBJ2-1; TRBD2 matches 7 bases. The CDR3 extends over 15 amino acids. Germline loops: CDR1 SGHNT, CDR2 YENEEA. With 0 bases clipped from V and 5 bases from J, the junction kept 4 bases outside the gene matches. CDR3 nucleotides: TGTGCCAGCAGCTTAGATTCTAGCGGCCACAATGAGCAGTTCTTC. It translates to CASSLDSSGHNEQFF.

The J gene is TRBJ1-2, the V gene TRBV30; D unclear. Germline values: CDR1 GTSNPN, CDR2 SVGIG (reference sequence). With 3 bases removed from V and 0 bases from J, the gap between germline ends came to 8 bases. CDR3 length: 13 residues. The CDR3 region has the DNA TGTGCCTGGAGAATTGGTTCTAACTATGGCTACACCTTC. Protein: CAWRIGSNYGYTF. Complete variable domain (other parts from reference TRBV30 and TRBJ1-2): SQTIHQWPATLVQPVGSPLSLECTVEGTSNPNLYWYRQAAGRGLQLLFYSVGIGQISSEVPQNLSASRPQDRQFILSSKKLLLSDSGFYLCAWRIGSNYGYTFGSGTRLTVV.

This clonotype is categorized as medium-sized. The J gene is TRBJ1-1, the V gene TRBV6-6; maybe TRBD1 (6 bases). CDR1 and CDR2 (germline): MNHNY, SVGAGI (reference sequence). The CDR3 is made up of 15 amino acids. With 6 bases removed from V and 3 bases from J, the gap between germline ends came to 17 bases. CDR3 DNA: TGTGCCAGCAGCCTACAGGGATGGGGAGACACTGAAGCTTTCTTT. It translates to CASSLQGWGDTEAFF.

The chain couples TRBV5-1 to TRBJ2-5, with 8 bases lining up with TRBD1. The CDR3 is made up of 15 amino acids. The germline V gene encodes CDR1 SGHRS and CDR2 YFSETQ. The ends lost 4 bases at V and 4 bases at J; junction bases unmatched: 9. CDR3 nucleotide sequence: TGCGCCAGCAGCGGCCAGGGGGCTCTGGCAGAGACCCAGTACTTC. This sequence encodes CASSGQGALAETQYF. The full variable domain, in which reference TRBV5-1 and TRBJ2-5 provide the parts outside the CDR3, is KAGVTQTPRYLIKTRGQQVTLSCSPISGHRSVSWYQQTPGQGLQFLFEYFSETQRNKGNFPGRFSGRQFSNSRSEMNVSTLELGDSALYLCASSGQGALAETQYFGPGTRLLVL.

Comments on this clonotype: This may arise from a read error, as a much more abundant clone is one base away. The V call is TRBV19, the J call TRBJ2-7; 7 nucleotides match TRBD1. Germline-derived CDR1 and CDR2 are LNHDA and SQIVND (reference sequence). This CDR3 contains 14 residues. Trimming removed 5 bases from V and 6 bases from J; junction bases left unmatched: 10. As DNA, the CDR3 is TGTGCCAGTAGTGTCAAAGGGGGCGCGGGCGAGCAGTACTTC. Protein product: CASSVKGGAGEQYF.

The chain recombines TRBV12-3 or TRBV12-4 with TRBJ2-7, with D possibly called TRBD1 or TRBD2 (6 bases each). The length of the CDR3 is 15 residues. The V end was cut by 5 bases, the J end by 3 bases, with 17 bases between. The CDR3 here is CASSPTGRGLYEQYF. The CDR3 bases are TGTGCCAGCAGTCCAACAGGGCGGGGTCTCTACGAGCAGTACTTC.

The chain recombines TRBV30 with TRBJ2-1; possible D gene TRBD1, 6 bases. The CDR3 runs 15 residues. Germline CDR1 and CDR2: GTSNPN and SVGIG (reference sequence). Trimming stripped 3 bases from V and 7 bases from J, with 19 bases between. CDR3 nucleotide sequence: TGTGCCTGGAGGCACAGGGTAGTGCCAAAAAATGAGCAGTTCTTC. This gives the protein CAWRHRVVPKNEQFF. The variable domain in full, completed from reference TRBV30 and TRBJ2-1, reads SQTIHQWPATLVQPVGSPLSLECTVEGTSNPNLYWYRQAAGRGLQLLFYSVGIGQISSEVPQNLSASRPQDRQFILSSKKLLLSDSGFYLCAWRHRVVPKNEQFFGPGTRLTVL.

This clonotype is medium-sized by share. The chain recombines TRBV19 with TRBJ2-7, with 7 bases aligning to TRBD1. The germline gives CDR1 LNHDA, CDR2 SQIVND (reference sequence). The V and J ends lost 8 bases and 3 bases, in that order; junction bases with no gene match: 16. The CDR3 has 16 residues. CDR3 region: CASRKTGENLLYEQYF. The CDR3 nucleotides read TGTGCCAGTCGCAAAACAGGGGAAAACCTCCTCTACGAGCAGTACTTC.

The genes are TRBV7-2 and TRBJ2-7; D assignment may be TRBD1 or TRBD2 (6 bases each). Germline V gene sequence: CDR1 SGHTA, CDR2 FQGNSA. Trimming stripped 1 base from V and 5 bases from J, with 12 bases between. The CDR3 spans 14 residues. The CDR3 loop reads CASSLDRGRNEQYF. CDR3 DNA: TGTGCCAGCAGCTTAGATCGGGGGCGCAACGAGCAGTACTTC.

The chain combines TRBV11-3 with TRBJ1-2; D possibly corresponds to TRBD1 (6 bases). The ends were cut back, 0 bases at V and 6 bases at J, with 8 bases in the middle. This CDR3 has 13 residues. CDR1 is SGHNT and CDR2 is YENEEA in the germline V gene. The CDR3 sequence is CASSLDRGNGYTF. The CDR3 DNA follows: TGTGCCAGCAGCTTAGACAGGGGAAATGGCTACACCTTC. Based on the CDR3 plus reference TRBV11-3 and TRBJ1-2, the full variable domain is EAGVVQSPRYKIIEKKQPVAFWCNPISGHNTLYWYLQNLGQGPELLIRYENEEAVDDSQLPKDRFSAERLKGVDSTLKIQPAELGDSAVYLCASSLDRGNGYTFGSGTRLTVV.